This T cell receptor (beta chain) was identified during a study of shared clonotypes between healthy human individuals. Study conclusions and caveats: Non-shared clonotypes were found to have lower generation probabilities than the clonotypes that were shared by all four of the sorted-subset donors.

This clone was seen a few times. Its antigen is as yet unknown. V shed 3 bases and J 3 bases; nucleotides not matched to a gene: 6. From germline, CDR1 is SGHRS and CDR2 YFSETQ. The CDR3 length is 15 residues. The repertoire was sequenced with immunoSEQ multiplex PCR; TCRdb's copy has only in-frame clones and lacks some. The sample has 2 million to 2.5 million clones, more than 90% seen once. This TCR was recovered from a man younger than 30 in good health. The sequencing input was naive CD4+ T cells sorted from blood. Subset: CD45RA+ positively selected. The chain uses TRBV5-1 and TRBJ2-7; TRBD2 matches 10 bases. Here the CDR3 reads CASSSTSGPYYEQYF. In DNA form, the CDR3 reads TGCGCCAGCAGCTCGACTAGCGGGCCGTACTACGAGCAGTACTTC.